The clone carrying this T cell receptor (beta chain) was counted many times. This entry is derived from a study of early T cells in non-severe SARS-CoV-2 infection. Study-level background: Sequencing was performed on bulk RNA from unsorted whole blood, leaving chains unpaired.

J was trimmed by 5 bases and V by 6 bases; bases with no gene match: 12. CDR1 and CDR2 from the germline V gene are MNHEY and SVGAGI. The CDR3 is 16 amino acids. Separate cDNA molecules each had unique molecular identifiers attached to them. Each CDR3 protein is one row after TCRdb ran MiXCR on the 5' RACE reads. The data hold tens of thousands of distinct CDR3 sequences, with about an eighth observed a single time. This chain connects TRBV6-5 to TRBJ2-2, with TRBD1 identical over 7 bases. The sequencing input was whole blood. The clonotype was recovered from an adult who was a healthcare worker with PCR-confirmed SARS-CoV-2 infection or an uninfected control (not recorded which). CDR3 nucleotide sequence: TGTGCCAGCAGGGCTGGACAGGAACCCGTGACCGGGGAGCTGTTTTTT. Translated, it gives CASRAGQEPVTGELFF.